This T cell receptor (beta chain) originates from a study of patients and donors after allogeneic stem cell transplantation. This clonotype was picked up many times. TCRdb reanalysed the RT-PCR reads using MiXCR and keeps one entry per CDR3 protein. Among 20,000 or so distinct CDR3 sequences listed, 4.5% to 5.5% were seen once. Sequences were obtained from blood, either unsorted or a sorted T cell fraction (not recorded which). This clonotype was sampled from a human donor who was either an allogeneic HSCT recipient or a stem cell or donor lymphocyte infusion donor (not recorded which). It is not recorded whose cells these are; they may come from a transplant donor.

The CDR3 loop reads CASSYQGSTGTGELFF. The CDR3 DNA sequence: TGTGCCAGCAGTTACCAGGGGTCTACGGGGACCGGGGAGCTGTTTTTT. The genes are TRBV2 and TRBJ2-2, with D possibly TRBD1 on 6 matching bases. The CDR3 runs 16 residues. Trimming left V 5 bases short and J 5 bases short, with 18 bases between. Germline V gene sequence: CDR1 SNHLY, CDR2 FYNNEI.